The source of this TCR beta chain is a study of Ad26.COV2.S vaccination and SARS-CoV-2 variants. Broader study findings: CD8+ and CD4+ T cells specific for spike reportedly responded with substantial breadth after vaccination. Measures of TCR breadth and depth may have fallen short of total T cell responses. The placebo group had lower spike-specific TCR breadth than the vaccine recipients did.

TCRdb's copy holds only in-frame clones and misses some; the assay was immunoSEQ multiplex PCR. The sample contains hundreds of thousands of clones, about 90% of which appear only once. There are 15 residues in the CDR3. CDR1 LGHNA and CDR2 YSLEER come from the germline V gene. Unmatched junction bases numbered 8, after V lost 0 bases and J lost 7 bases. The treatment is: some 20 received Ad26.COV2.S at low or high dose, single or two shots; a few received placebo; per-sample allocation not given. Sample collection was performed on day 63 after the first vaccine or placebo injection. Concerning this clone: Its target is not known.

The chain has TRBV4-3 and TRBJ1-1; the match to TRBD1 covers 7 bases. The sample consisted of peripheral blood, taken in a trial of Ad26.COV2.S vaccine versus placebo. The sequence came from a person aged 18-65 years who received the Ad26.COV2.S COVID-19 vaccine or a placebo. CDR3 residues: CASSQDDRDLIEAFF. The CDR3, as DNA: TGCGCCAGCAGCCAAGACGACAGGGACCTAATTGAAGCTTTCTTT.